The clone carrying this T cell receptor beta chain was counted a single time. The sample originates from a study of CD8 T cells in Susac syndrome. The authors carried out high-throughput sequencing of TCR beta. They applied it to CD8+ and CD4+ T cells obtained from blood. The multiple sclerosis control group was made up of treatment-naive patients with stable or active relapsing-remitting disease. Negative isolation was applied to CD8+ and CD4+ T cells, and FACS enrichment was applied to TEMRA cells. The RNA, roughly 0.5 to 1 ug, was put through reverse transcription using random hexamers. With immunoSEQ multiplex PCR, TCR beta CDR3 was amplified across 54 Vbeta and 13 Jbeta. Each CDR3 protein is one row after TCRdb ran MiXCR on the immunoSEQ multiplex PCR reads. Here the sample spans approximately 200,000 distinct CDR3 sequences, approximately 95% being singletons. This CDR3 spans 13 amino acids. V was trimmed by 4 bases and J by 2 bases, leaving 8 bases between them. Germline V CDR1 and CDR2: LGHDT, YNNKEL (reference sequence).

This clonotype originated in a human donor with multiple sclerosis. The V call is TRBV3-1, the J call TRBJ2-5; D gene ambiguous. Sequencing input: CD4+ T cells from PBMCs. The CDR3 nucleotides read TGTGCCAGCAGCCGATCCAGACAAGAGACCCAGTACTTC. Protein sequence: CASSRSRQETQYF.